This T cell receptor (beta chain) was retrieved from a study of cytomegalovirus exposure and HLA in healthy donors. General study points: In an earlier analysis, about 87% or about 30%: the productive usage of most TCR beta V segments. In a later analysis, donors in an Asian-associated ancestry cluster reportedly had fewer N-insertions in productive TCRs than the cohort mean. A missense DCLRE1C variant was associated with V- and J-gene trimming of TCR beta chains in a later analysis, and an independent cohort replicated the association. Most of the CMV-associated TCR beta chains (in a later analysis) appeared to be HLA-restricted.

Primers included in the PCR were 60 Vbeta and 13 Jbeta primers. Data came from immunoSEQ multiplex PCR; TCRdb stores just in-frame clones and leaves some out. In the table there are hundreds of thousands of clones, around nine tenths of which are singletons. The V end lost 0 bases, the J end lost 0 bases, and 6 bases lay between the germline ends. The length of the CDR3 is 14 residues. The germline CDR1 and CDR2 sequences are SGHTS and YDEGEE. A note on this clone: As yet, its antigen is unknown.

The sample was PBMCs. The chain joins TRBV5-8 to TRBJ1-2; no clear D gene. The TCR originated in a young woman in good health and CMV-seronegative. The CDR3 sequence: CASSLAYANYGYTF. As DNA, the CDR3 is TGTGCCAGCAGCTTGGCCTATGCTAACTATGGCTACACCTTC. The entire variable domain, with the rest obtained from reference TRBV5-8 and TRBJ1-2, is as follows: EAGVTQSPTHLIKTRGQQATLRCSPISGHTSVYWYQQALGLGLQFLLWYDEGEERNRGNFPPRFSGRQFPNYSSELNVNALELEDSALYLCASSLAYANYGYTFGSGTRLTVV.